Listed here are 8 T cell receptor beta chains from one sample, sequenced in a study of OX40 agonist ivuxolimab in advanced cancers. This table comes from immunoSEQ multiplex PCR, and its TCRdb copy is limited to in-frame clones, with some not included. The sample has 89,000 or so clones; about 90% are singletons. Material: CD4+ or CD8+ T cells sorted from blood, obtained in a trial of the OX40 agonist ivuxolimab. Receptors were obtained from an adult with an advanced solid tumor such as melanoma, head and neck, liver or kidney cancer.

The chain couples TRBV30 to TRBJ2-7; no definite D call. Germline assignment: CDR1 GTSNPN and CDR2 SVGIG (reference sequence). Between the trimmed V and J ends, which lost 2 bases and 3 bases, there was a span of 14 bases. This CDR3 region has 14 residues. The CDR3 DNA sequence: TGTGCCTGGAGTATCCGACCTCGGTACTACGAGCAGTACTTC. Its translation is CAWSIRPRYYEQYF.

The chain combines TRBV7-2 with TRBJ1-2; D is unclear. This CDR3 contains 13 residues. Trimming took 2 bases from V and 4 from J, leaving 8 bases between them. Germline V CDR1 and CDR2: SGHTA, FQGNSA. The CDR3 DNA follows: TGTGCCAGCAGCTTATCAGGAGGCTATGGCTACACCTTC. Residues: CASSLSGGYGYTF. The full variable domain, its missing parts supplied by reference TRBV7-2 and TRBJ1-2, is GAGVSQSPSNKVTEKGKDVELRCDPISGHTALYWYRQSLGQGLEFLIYFQGNSAPDKSGLPSDRFSAERTGGSVSTLTIQRTQQEDSAVYLCASSLSGGYGYTFGSGTRLTVV.

The V call is TRBV19, the J call TRBJ2-1; TRBD2 matches 15 bases. V trimming: 4 bases; J trimming: 6 bases; junction bases outside the gene matches: 7. Germline V lookup: CDR1 LNHDA, CDR2 SQIVND (reference sequence). This CDR3 is built from 17 residues. CDR3 nucleotide sequence: TGTGCCAGTAGTACCCCGAGGACTAGCGGGAGGGCCAATGAGCAGTTCTTC. It codes for CASSTPRTSGRANEQFF.

The V call is TRBV11-1, the J call TRBJ2-7; D is unresolved. The CDR3 contains 15 residues. The V end was cut by 0 bases, the J end by 0 bases, with 9 bases between. Germline V gene lookup returns CDR1 SGHAT and CDR2 FQDESV (reference sequence). Here the CDR3 reads CASSLAGRHSYEQYF. DNA for the CDR3: TGTGCCAGCAGCTTAGCGGGAAGACACTCCTACGAGCAGTACTTC.

The rearrangement joins TRBV27 to TRBJ1-3; D is possibly TRBD1 (5 bases). Germline CDR1 is MNHEY and CDR2 is SMNVEV (reference sequence). The V end was cut by 3 bases, the J end by 4 bases, with 13 bases between. The CDR3 sequence is 15 residues long. CDR3 loop: CASSLGSGVGNTIYF. The CDR3 region has the DNA TGTGCCAGCAGTTTGGGTTCGGGGGTAGGAAACACCATATATTTT.

The V and J genes are TRBV9 and TRBJ2-1; TRBD2 is a possible D gene (6 bases). The CDR3 is 15 amino acids. Trimming stripped 6 bases from V and 0 bases from J, with 13 bases between. Germline-derived CDR1 and CDR2 are SGDLS and YYNGEE. The CDR3 is CASTPRGSSYNEQFF. CDR3 sequence (DNA): TGTGCCAGCACCCCCCGGGGGAGCTCCTACAATGAGCAGTTCTTC.

V usage is TRBV18 and J usage is TRBJ1-1; D remains unclear. With 3 bases removed from V and 1 base from J, the gap between germline ends came to 6 bases. Germline V gives CDR1 KGHSH, CDR2 LQKENI. The CDR3 totals 13 residues. CDR3 in amino acids: CASSPRGNTEAFF. The CDR3, as DNA: TGTGCCAGCTCACCTCGGGGGAACACTGAAGCTTTCTTT.

The chain joins TRBV12-5 to TRBJ2-5, with TRBD2 matching 8 bases. Germline CDR1 is LGHNT and CDR2 is FRNRAP. This CDR3 has 14 residues. After removal of 4 bases from V and 1 base from J, the junction contained 2 bases not matched to a gene. CDR3 in DNA: TGTGCTAGTGGTTCCGGGGGGGGCCAAGAGACCCAGTACTTC. This codes for CASGSGGGQETQYF.